The clone carrying this TCR beta chain was seen only a few times. As yet, its antigen is unknown. This sample was included in a study of cytomegalovirus exposure and HLA in healthy donors. The PCR was carried out with 60 Vbeta primers and 13 Jbeta primers. Authors' analysis steps: Approximately 11 million of some 80 million unique TCR beta chains were shared, per a later count. Sequencing used immunoSEQ multiplex PCR; TCRdb keeps in-frame clones, though not all of them. That table supplies the V and J calls and clone size; D and trimming were determined from the DNA. The sample carries 150,000 to 200,000 clones, approximately 70% recorded once. The CDR3 runs to 13 residues. V lost 0 bases and J 4 bases, leaving 7 bases between the germline ends. Germline loops: CDR1 SGHNT, CDR2 YYREEE (reference sequence). Study observations and caveats: Roughly even sequencing depth across donors was the assumption behind the presence/absence analyses. Earlier analysis yielded a pattern in which most TCR beta V segments were productive about 90% or about 30% of the time.

The receptor comes from a young man in good health and CMV-seropositive. The chain carries TRBV5-4 and TRBJ1-1, with D perhaps matching TRBD1 (5 bases). Source material: PBMCs. The CDR3 DNA is TGTGCCAGCAGCTTGGGTAGGGGCACTGAAGCTTTCTTT. This sequence encodes CASSLGRGTEAFF.